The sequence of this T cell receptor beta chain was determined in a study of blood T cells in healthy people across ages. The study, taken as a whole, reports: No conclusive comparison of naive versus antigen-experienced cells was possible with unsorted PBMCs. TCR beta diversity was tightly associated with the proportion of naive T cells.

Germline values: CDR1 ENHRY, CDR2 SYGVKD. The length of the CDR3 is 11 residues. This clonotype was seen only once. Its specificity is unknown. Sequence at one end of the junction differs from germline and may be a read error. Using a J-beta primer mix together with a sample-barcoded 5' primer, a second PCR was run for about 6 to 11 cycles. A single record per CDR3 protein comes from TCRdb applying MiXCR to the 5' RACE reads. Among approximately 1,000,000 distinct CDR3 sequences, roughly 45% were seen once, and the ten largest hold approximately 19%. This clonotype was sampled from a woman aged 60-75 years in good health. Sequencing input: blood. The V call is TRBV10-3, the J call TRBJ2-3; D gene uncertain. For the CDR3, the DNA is TGTGCCATCAATGAGTCTAGTACGCAGTATTTT. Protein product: CAINESSTQYF.